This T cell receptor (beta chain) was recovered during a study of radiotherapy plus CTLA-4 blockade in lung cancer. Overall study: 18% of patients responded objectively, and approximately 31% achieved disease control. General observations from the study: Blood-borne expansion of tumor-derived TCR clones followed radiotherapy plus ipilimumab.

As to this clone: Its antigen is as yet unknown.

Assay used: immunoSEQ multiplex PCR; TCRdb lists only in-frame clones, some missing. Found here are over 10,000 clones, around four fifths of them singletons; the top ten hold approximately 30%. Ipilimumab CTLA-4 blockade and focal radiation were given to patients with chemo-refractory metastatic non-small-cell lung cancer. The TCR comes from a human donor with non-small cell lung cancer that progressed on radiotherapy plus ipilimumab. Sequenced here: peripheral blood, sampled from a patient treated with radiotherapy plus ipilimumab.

DNA of the CDR3: TGCGCCAGCAGCCCCACAGGGTTGCCGAACACTGAAGCTTTCTTT. Its protein product is CASSPTGLPNTEAFF. The rearrangement uses TRBV5-1 and TRBJ1-1; TRBD1 might be the D (6 bases). V lost 4 bases and J 1 base, leaving 14 bases between the germline ends. Germline loops: CDR1 SGHRS, CDR2 YFSETQ. This CDR3 contains 15 residues.